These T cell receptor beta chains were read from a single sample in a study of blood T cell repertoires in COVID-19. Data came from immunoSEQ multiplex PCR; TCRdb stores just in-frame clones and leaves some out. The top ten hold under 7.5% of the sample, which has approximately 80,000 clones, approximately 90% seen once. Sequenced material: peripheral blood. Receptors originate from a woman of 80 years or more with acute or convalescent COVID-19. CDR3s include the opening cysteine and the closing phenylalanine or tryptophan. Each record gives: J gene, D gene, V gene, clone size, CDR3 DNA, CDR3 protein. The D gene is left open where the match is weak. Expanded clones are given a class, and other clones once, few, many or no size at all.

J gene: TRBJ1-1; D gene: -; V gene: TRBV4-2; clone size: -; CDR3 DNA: TGTGCCAGCAGCCAATCCCCAGGGGCCATCATGAACACTGAAGCTTTCTTT; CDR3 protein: CASSQSPGAIMNTEAFF
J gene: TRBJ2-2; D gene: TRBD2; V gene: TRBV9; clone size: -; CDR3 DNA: TGTGCCAGCAGCGTAGTAGCGGGAGGGCCGAGGCGTAGCGGGGAGCTGTTTTTT; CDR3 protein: CASSVVAGGPRRSGELFF
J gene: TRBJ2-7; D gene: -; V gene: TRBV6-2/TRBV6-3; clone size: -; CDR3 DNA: TGTGCCAGCAGTTACGACAGTTCGGGCTACGAGCAGTACTTC; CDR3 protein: CASSYDSSGYEQYF
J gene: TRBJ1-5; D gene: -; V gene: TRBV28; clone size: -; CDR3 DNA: TGTGCCAGCAGTTTGGGAAGGGGGAATCAGCCCCAGCATTTT; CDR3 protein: CASSLGRGNQPQHF
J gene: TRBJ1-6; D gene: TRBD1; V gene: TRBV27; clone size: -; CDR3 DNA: TGTGCCAGCAGTTTAAGACAGGGGGCAAGGAATTCACCCCTCCACTTT; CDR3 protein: CASSLRQGARNSPLHF
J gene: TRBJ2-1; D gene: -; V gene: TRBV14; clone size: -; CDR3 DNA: TGTGCCAGCAGCCCCCTCCCGGGATACGGGGATGAGCAGTTCTTC; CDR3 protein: CASSPLPGYGDEQFF
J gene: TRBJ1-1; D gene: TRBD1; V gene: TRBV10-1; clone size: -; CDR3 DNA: TGCGCCAGCCGTGGGACAGGGGGCACTGAAGCTTTCTTT; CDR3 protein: CASRGTGGTEAFF
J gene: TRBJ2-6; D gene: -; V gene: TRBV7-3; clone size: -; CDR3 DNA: TGTGCCAGCAGCTTAGGGGGCAGCCCTGGGGCCAACGTCCTGACTTTC; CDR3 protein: CASSLGGSPGANVLTF
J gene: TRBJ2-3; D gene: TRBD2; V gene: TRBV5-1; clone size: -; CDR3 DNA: TGCGCCAGCAGCGGAACCGGGACTAGCGGCACAGATACGCAGTATTTT; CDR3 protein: CASSGTGTSGTDTQYF
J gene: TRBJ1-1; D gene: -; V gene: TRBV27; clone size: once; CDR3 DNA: TGTGCCAGCAGATCGGGAGGCACTGAAGCTTTCTTT; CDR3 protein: CASRSGGTEAFF
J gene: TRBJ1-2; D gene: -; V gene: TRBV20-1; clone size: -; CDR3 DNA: TGCAGTGCTAGTTCCGGACTCAACTATGGCTACACCTTC; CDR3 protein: CSASSGLNYGYTF
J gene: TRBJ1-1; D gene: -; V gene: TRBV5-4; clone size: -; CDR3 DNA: TGTGCCAGCAGATCCGACAGCCTGAGGACTGAAGCTTTCTTT; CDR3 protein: CASRSDSLRTEAFF
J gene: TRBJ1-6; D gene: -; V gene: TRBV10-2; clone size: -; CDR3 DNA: TGCGCCAGCAGGGGGGCAGGGAGTAATTCACCCCTCCACTTT; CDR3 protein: CASRGAGSNSPLHF
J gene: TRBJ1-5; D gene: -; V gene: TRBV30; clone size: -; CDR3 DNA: TGTGCCTGGGGTGGGAGGGGGGATCAGCCCCAGCATTTT; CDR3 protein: CAWGGRGDQPQHF
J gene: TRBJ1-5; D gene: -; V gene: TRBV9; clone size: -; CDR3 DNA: TGTGCCAGCAGTCGAACCGGGACATCGTATCAGCCCCAGCATTTT; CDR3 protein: CASSRTGTSYQPQHF
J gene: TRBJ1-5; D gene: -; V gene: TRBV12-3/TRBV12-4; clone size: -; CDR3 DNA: TGTGCCAGCAGTCCGAACAGGGAAGCGCCCCAGCATTTT; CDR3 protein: CASSPNREAPQHF
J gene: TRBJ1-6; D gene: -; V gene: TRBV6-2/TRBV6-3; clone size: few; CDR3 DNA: TGTGCCAGCAGCCCAAAGCCGTCCTCCTATAATTCACCCCTCCACTTT; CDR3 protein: CASSPKPSSYNSPLHF
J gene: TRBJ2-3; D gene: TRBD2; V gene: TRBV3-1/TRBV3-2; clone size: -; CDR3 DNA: TGTGCCAGCAGCCAAAACAGCGGGGGGCTCACAGATACGCAGTATTTT; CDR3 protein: CASSQNSGGLTDTQYF
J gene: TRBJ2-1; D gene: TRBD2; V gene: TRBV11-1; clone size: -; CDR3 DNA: TGTGCCAGCAGCGTACCCGGGACTAGCAGAAGCAATGAGCAGTTCTTC; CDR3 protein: CASSVPGTSRSNEQFF
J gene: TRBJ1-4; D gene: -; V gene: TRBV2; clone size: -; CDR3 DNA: TGTGCCCAAACCCTGTATTTGGGCGAAAAACTGTTTTTT; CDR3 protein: CAQTLYLGEKLFF
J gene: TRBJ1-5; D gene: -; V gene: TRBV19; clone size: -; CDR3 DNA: TGTGCCAGCGGACAGACTTATAGCAATCAGCCCCAGCATTTT; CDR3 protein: CASGQTYSNQPQHF
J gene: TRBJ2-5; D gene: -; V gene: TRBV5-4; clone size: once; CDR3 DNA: TGTGCCAGCAGCCCCCCGTACCAAGAGACCCAGTACTTC; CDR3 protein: CASSPPYQETQYF
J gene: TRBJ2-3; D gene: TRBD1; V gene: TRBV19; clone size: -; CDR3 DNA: TGTGCCAGTAGTATAGGGAGACAGGGGCTATCCACAGATACGCAGTATTTT; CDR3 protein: CASSIGRQGLSTDTQYF
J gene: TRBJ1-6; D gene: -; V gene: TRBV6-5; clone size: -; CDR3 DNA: TGTGCCAGCAGTCCCCCGGGCAGGGGTGGTTCACCCCTCCACTTT; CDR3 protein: CASSPPGRGGSPLHF
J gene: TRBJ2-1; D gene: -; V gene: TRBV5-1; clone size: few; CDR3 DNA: TGCGCCAGCAGCTGGGAGGGGGTCTCCTACAATGAGCAGTTCTTC; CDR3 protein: CASSWEGVSYNEQFF
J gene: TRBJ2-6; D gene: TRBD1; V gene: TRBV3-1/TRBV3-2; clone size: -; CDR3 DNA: TGTGCCAGCAGCCAAAATGGACAGGGCCTCACTGGGGCCAACGTCCTGACTTTC; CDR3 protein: CASSQNGQGLTGANVLTF
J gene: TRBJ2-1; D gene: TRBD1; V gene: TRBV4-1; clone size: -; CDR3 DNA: TGCGCCAGCAGCCAATGGACAGGGGGCAATGAGCAGTTCTTC; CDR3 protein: CASSQWTGGNEQFF
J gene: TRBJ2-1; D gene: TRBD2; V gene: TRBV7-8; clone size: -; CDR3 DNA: TGTGCCAGCAGCTTAGCGATGGGACTAGCGTTAAGTGAGCAGTTCTTC; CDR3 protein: CASSLAMGLALSEQFF
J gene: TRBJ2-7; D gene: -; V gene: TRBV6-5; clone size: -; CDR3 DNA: TGTGCCAGCACCCTAACCTCGGGATCAGGCTACGAGCAGTACTTC; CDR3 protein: CASTLTSGSGYEQYF
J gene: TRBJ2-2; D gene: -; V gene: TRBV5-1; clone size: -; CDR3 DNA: TGCGCCAGCTCGCCCCCGAGCGTGGGGAACACCGGGGAGCTGTTTTTT; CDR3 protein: CASSPPSVGNTGELFF
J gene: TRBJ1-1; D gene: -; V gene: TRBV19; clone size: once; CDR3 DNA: TGTGCCAGTAGTTTACAGGGAGGGGGCACTGAAGCTTTCTTT; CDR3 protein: CASSLQGGGTEAFF
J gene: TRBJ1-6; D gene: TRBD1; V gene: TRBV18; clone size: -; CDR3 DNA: TGTGCCAGCTCGACAACAGGGGCTGAGTCACCCCTCCACTTT; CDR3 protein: CASSTTGAESPLHF
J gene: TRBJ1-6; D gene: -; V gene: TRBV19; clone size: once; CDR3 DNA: TGTGCCAGTAGCCCGACTGGCAACATACCATCGAGCTCCTATAATTCACCCCTCCACTTT; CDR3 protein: CASSPTGNIPSSSYNSPLHF
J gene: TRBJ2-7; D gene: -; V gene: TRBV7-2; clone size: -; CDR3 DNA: TGTGCCAGCAGCTTTAAGGGGGACGTCTCCTACGAGCAGTACTTC; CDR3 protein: CASSFKGDVSYEQYF
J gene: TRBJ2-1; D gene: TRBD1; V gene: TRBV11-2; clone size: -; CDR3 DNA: TGTGCCAGCAGCCCTAGGGGGACAGGCTCCTACAATGAGCAGTTCTTC; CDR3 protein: CASSPRGTGSYNEQFF
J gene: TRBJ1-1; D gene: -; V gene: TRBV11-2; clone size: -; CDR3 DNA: TGTGCCAGCAGCAAAGAGGTCGGAGTCGGGGACACTGAAGCTTTCTTT; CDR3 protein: CASSKEVGVGDTEAFF
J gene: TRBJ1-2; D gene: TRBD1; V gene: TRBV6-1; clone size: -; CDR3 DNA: TGTGCCAGCAGTAGGACAGGCCGGGATGGCTACACCTTC; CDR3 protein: CASSRTGRDGYTF
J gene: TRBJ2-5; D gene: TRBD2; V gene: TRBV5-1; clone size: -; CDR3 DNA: TGCGCCAGCAGACTAGCGGGGGGCTACCAAGAGACCCAGTACTTC; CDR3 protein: CASRLAGGYQETQYF
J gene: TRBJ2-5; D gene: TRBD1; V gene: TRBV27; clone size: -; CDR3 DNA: TGTGCCAGCAGTCACGGGACAGGGTACCAAGAGACCCAGTACTTC; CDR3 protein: CASSHGTGYQETQYF
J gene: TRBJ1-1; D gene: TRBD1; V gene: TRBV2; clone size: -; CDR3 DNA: TGTGCCAGCAGTGAGCAGACAGGGGGGGCCACTGAAGCTTTCTTT; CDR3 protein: CASSEQTGGATEAFF
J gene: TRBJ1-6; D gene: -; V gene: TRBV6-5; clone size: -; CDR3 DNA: TGTGCCAGCAGTTCCGTGGCAGGCATTAATTCACCCCTCCACTTT; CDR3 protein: CASSSVAGINSPLHF
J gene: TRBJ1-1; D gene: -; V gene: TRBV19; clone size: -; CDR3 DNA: TGTGCCACCCTGGGGGGAGGGCACACTGAAGCTTTCTTT; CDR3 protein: CATLGGGHTEAFF
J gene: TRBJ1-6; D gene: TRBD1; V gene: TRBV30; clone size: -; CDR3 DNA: TGTGCCTGGCGGGACAGGGGAAGATCTAATTCACCCCTCCACTTT; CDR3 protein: CAWRDRGRSNSPLHF
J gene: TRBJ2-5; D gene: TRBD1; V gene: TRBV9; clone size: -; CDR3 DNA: TGTGCCAGCAGCTTGGACTGGACAGGGAAAGAGACCCAGTACTTC; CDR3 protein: CASSLDWTGKETQYF
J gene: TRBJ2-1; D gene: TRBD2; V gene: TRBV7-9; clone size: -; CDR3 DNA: TGTGCCAGCACAACGGGGTCTAGCGGGAGTATGGGCCCCAATGAGCAGTTCTTC; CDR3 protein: CASTTGSSGSMGPNEQFF
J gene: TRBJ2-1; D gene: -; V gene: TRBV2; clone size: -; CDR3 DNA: TGTGCCAGCAGTGTGGAGCAATTGAGGATCGCCTACAATGAGCAGTTCTTC; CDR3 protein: CASSVEQLRIAYNEQFF
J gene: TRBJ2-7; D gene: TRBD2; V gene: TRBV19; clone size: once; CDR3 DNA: TGTGCCAGTATGAGGGGAGGGACCTACGAGCAGTACTTC; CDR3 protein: CASMRGGTYEQYF
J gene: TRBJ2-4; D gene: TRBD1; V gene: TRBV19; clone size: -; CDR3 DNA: TGTGCCAGTAGTACGGACAGGGGAAACATTCAGTACTTC; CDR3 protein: CASSTDRGNIQYF
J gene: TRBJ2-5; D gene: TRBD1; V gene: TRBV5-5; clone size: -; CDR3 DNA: TGTGCCAGCAGCCCCCGGCCTACAGGGGAGAGGGAGACCCAGTACTTC; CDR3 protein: CASSPRPTGERETQYF
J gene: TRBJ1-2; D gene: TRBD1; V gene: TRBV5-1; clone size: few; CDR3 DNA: TGCGCCAGCAGCCAAATGACAGGGAAATCGGGCTACACCTTC; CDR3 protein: CASSQMTGKSGYTF
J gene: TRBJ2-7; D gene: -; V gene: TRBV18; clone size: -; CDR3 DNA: TGTGCCAGCTCAGTCACAGGGTTCGGGGAGCAGTACTTC; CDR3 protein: CASSVTGFGEQYF
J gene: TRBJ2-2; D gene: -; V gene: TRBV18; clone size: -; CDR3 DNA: TGTGCCAGCTCACCCCCACTGGGGCGCATTGCCGGGGAGCTGTTTTTT; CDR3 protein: CASSPPLGRIAGELFF
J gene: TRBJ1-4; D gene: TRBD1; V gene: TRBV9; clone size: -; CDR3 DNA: TGTGCCAGCAGCGTAGGTCCACAGGGGGATGAAAAACTGTTTTTT; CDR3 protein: CASSVGPQGDEKLFF
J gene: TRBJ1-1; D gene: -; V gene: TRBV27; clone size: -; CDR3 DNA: TGTGCCAGCAGTTTATCACGGGGGGAGGTCGGTTCAGCTTTCTTT; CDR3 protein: CASSLSRGEVGSAFF
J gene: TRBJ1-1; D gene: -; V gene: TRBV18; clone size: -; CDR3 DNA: TGTGCCAGCTCTTTAGGTCACAGGAACACTGAAGCTTTCTTT; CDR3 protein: CASSLGHRNTEAFF
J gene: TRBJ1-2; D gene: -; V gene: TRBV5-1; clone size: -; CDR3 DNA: TGCGCCAGCAGCTTGTCAGGGGCGGACTATGGCTACACCTTC; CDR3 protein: CASSLSGADYGYTF